A selection of T cell receptor beta chains follows, all from one sample in a study of shared clonotypes between healthy human individuals. Profiling relied on immunoSEQ multiplex PCR, and the TCRdb table lists in-frame clones only, not all of them. The sample has roughly 2,500,000 clones, over 85% seen once. Input material: naive CD4+ T cells from PBMCs. These receptors all stem from a man younger than 35 in good health. Some clones in this sample may be carry-over from other donors' samples. Both conserved end residues are trimmed from each CDR3. The order of the fields is V gene, J gene, clone size, CDR3 protein. Expanded clones are given a class, and other clones once, few, many or no size at all.

TRBV7-6	TRBJ2-1	-	ASSIRDAGEQF
TRBV7-2	TRBJ1-5	-	ASSLQGRNQPQH
TRBV19	TRBJ1-2	once	ASSKRNYGYT
TRBV23-1	TRBJ2-3	-	ASSQPGTGSTDTQY
TRBV4-1	TRBJ2-2	-	ASSRGQVNTGELF
TRBV7-2	TRBJ1-2	-	ASSSWQGDGYT
TRBV14	TRBJ1-2	-	ASSQRGLQQYGYT
TRBV28	TRBJ2-3	-	ASSRTDTQY
TRBV5-6	TRBJ2-7	-	ASSLAIGSYSYEQY
TRBV28	TRBJ1-3	-	ASSFRDAGSGNTIY
TRBV28	TRBJ2-2	-	ASSLSGTGRTGELF
TRBV9	TRBJ2-1	-	ASSVTSGSLSYNEQF
TRBV6-1	TRBJ1-2	-	ASSEGPYGYT
TRBV19	TRBJ2-3	once	ASKDRAFGDTQY
TRBV13	TRBJ2-2	-	ASSLRAGSNTGELF
TRBV11-1	TRBJ2-3	-	ASSPITGTDTQY
TRBV5-6	TRBJ1-2	-	ASSVRVLGKGYT
TRBV2	TRBJ2-7	-	ASTFSYEQY
TRBV9	TRBJ1-6	once	ASSVDRGNSPLH
TRBV6-6	TRBJ2-7	-	ASRRDSKTYEQY
TRBV5-6	TRBJ1-2	-	ASSPSGAGGYT
TRBV18	TRBJ2-5	-	ASSPWAGPAQTQY
TRBV7-8	TRBJ2-3	-	ASSLRVRSPTDTQY
TRBV7-9	TRBJ2-5	-	ASSRTGGPETQY
TRBV7-5	TRBJ2-2	-	ARSLGARLYTGELF
TRBV5-1	TRBJ2-5	-	ASRKGLRGEETQY
TRBV5-1	TRBJ2-1	-	ASSRDNEQF
TRBV7-8	TRBJ2-7	-	ASSPHRVSYEQY
TRBV11-2	TRBJ2-1	-	ASSLSLGLAGSYNEQF